This record looks at one TCR beta chain sequence and its context. Its antigen is still unknown. The sorting of naive CD8 T cells used the CD8+CD4-CCR7+CD45RA+ phenotype. TCRdb itself ran the PCR reads through MiXCR, one entry per CDR3 protein. This sample carries tens of thousands of distinct CDR3 sequences, approximately 17% of them seen once, and the ten largest clones take around 7%. The sample originates from a study of molecular identifiers for immune sequencing clone quantification. The overall study: Four of five RNA aliquots from roughly 21,000 or 96,000 naive CD8 T cells were sequenced. Findings of the study overall: Clones above 20 RNA copies held over 97% of effector molecules, under 1% in naive cells.

The length of the CDR3 is 12 residues. Germline CDR1 is SGDLS and CDR2 is YYNGEE. Trimming cost V 2 bases and J 5 bases, with 6 bases left between them. The source is a human donor in good health. Some libraries in this study had Jurkat cell RNA spiked in. The sequencing sample was made of naive CD8+ T cells from blood, with Jurkat cell RNA spiked in. Documented subset: FACS-sorted CD8+CD4-CCR7+CD45RA+ naive T cells. J is TRBJ2-3 and V is TRBV9; no clear D gene. CDR3 residues: CASSVLGDTQYF. CDR3 nucleotide sequence: TGTGCCAGCAGCGTCTTGGGAGATACGCAGTATTTT.